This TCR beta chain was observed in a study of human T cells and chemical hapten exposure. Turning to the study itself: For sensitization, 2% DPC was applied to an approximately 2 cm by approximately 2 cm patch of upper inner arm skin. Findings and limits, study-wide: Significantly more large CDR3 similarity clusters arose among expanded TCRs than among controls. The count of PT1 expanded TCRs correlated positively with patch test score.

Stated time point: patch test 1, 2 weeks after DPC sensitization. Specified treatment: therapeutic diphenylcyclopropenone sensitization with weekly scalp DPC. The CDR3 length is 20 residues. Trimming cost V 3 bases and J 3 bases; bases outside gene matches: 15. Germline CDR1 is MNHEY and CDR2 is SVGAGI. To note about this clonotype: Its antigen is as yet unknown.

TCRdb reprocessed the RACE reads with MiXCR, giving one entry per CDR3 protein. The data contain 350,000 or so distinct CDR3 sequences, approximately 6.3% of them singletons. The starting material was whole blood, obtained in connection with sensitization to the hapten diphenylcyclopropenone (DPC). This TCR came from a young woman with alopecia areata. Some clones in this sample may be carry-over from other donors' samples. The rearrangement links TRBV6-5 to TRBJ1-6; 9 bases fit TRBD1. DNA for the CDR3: TGTGCCAGCAGTTATTCCGGACGACAGGGGGGATATTTCTATAATTCACCCCTCCACTTT. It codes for CASSYSGRQGGYFYNSPLHF.